This T cell receptor (beta chain) derives from a study of OX40 agonist ivuxolimab in advanced cancers. Study background: Treatment received earlier with anti-PD-1, anti-PD-L1 or anti-CTLA-4 agents was allowed, and 40% had some. Three partial responders included one hepatocellular carcinoma patient and two cutaneous melanoma patients. Findings and caveats of the study: CD4+ and CD8+ blood T cells expanded clonally by week 6 at 0.1 to 3.0 mg/kg.

Patients were ruled out by autoimmune disease history or systemic immunosuppression. For this clone: The antigen remains undetermined.

Using immunoSEQ multiplex PCR, the repertoire was profiled, and TCRdb retains in-frame clones only, with some absent. The data show roughly 65,000 clones, approximately 86% seen once. Germline V lookup: CDR1 SNHLY, CDR2 FYNNEI. The CDR3 is 15 residues long. The V end lost 3 bases, the J end lost 2 bases, and 10 bases lay between the germline ends. The sample here was CD4+ or CD8+ T cells sorted from blood, taken in a trial of the OX40 agonist ivuxolimab. The gene calls are TRBV2 and TRBJ2-2; D call uncertain. This TCR derives from an adult with an advanced solid tumor such as melanoma, head and neck, liver or kidney cancer. The CDR3 here is CASSEDPNNTGELFF. The CDR3 DNA is TGTGCCAGCAGTGAGGATCCTAATAACACCGGGGAGCTGTTTTTT.